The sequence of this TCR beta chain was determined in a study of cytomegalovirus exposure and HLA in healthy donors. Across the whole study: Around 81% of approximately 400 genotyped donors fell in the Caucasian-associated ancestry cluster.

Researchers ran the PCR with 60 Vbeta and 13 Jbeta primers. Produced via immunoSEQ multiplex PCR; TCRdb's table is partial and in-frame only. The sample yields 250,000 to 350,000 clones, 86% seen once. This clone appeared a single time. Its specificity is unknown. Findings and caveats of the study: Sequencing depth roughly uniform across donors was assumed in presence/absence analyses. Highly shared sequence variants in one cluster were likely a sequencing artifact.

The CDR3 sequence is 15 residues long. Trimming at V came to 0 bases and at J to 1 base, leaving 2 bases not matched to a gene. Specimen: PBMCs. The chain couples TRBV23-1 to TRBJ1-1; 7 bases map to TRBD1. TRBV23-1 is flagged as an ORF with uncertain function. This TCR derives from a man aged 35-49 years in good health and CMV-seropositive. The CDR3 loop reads CASSQSGTENTEAFF. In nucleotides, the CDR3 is TGCGCCAGCAGTCAATCCGGGACAGAGAACACTGAAGCTTTCTTT.